The rows below give T cell receptor beta chains drawn from one sample of a study of human T cells and chemical hapten exposure. TCRdb used MiXCR to reprocess the RACE reads, holding one entry per CDR3 protein. The sample holds roughly 74,000 distinct CDR3 sequences, around 30% seen once. The specimen comprised whole blood, sampled in connection with sensitization to the hapten diphenylcyclopropenone (DPC). Receptor source: a man aged 40-50 years with alopecia areata. Some clones in this sample may be carry-over from other donors' samples. The CDR3 runs from the conserved cysteine through the conserved F or W. The D gene is left open where the match is weak. Clone size is stated in some rows and not others, as once, few, many or a class when expanded.

v_gene,abundance,j_gene,d_gene,CDR3nt,CDR3aa
TRBV7-2,NA,TRBJ2-3,NA,TGTGCCAGCAGCTTATTCGGGCAGATCACAGATACGCAGTATTTT,CASSLFGQITDTQYF
TRBV28,few,TRBJ2-7,TRBD1,TGTGCCACCAGTTTTTTAGTGACAGGGCTCTCCGAGCAGTACTTC,CATSFLVTGLSEQYF
TRBV6-2/TRBV6-3,NA,TRBJ1-5,NA,TGTGCCAGCAGTTACTCGATAGGAGGGCCCCAGCATTTT,CASSYSIGGPQHF
TRBV7-2,few,TRBJ2-3,NA,TGTGCCAGCACCCCAAGCAGAACTCAGCAGTATTTT,CASTPSRTQQYF
TRBV5-1,few,TRBJ2-7,TRBD1,TGCGCCAGCAGCTCGGCAGGGGGTACCTCCCACGAGCAGTACTTC,CASSSAGGTSHEQYF
TRBV6-5,few,TRBJ2-7,NA,TGTGCCAGCAGCCCCGGGGGGCTTAGCTCCTACGAGCAGTACTTC,CASSPGGLSSYEQYF
TRBV5-1,few,TRBJ2-3,TRBD2,TGCGCCAGCAGCCCAGGACTAGTGGTAGTAGATACGCAGTATTTT,CASSPGLVVVDTQYF
TRBV4-3,NA,TRBJ2-7,TRBD2,TGCGCCAGCAGCCAAGATCTTGGTGGGAGGGCCCTTCATCCCTACGAGCAGTACTTC,CASSQDLGGRALHPYEQYF
TRBV5-5,NA,TRBJ1-2,NA,TGTGCCAGCAGCTTGGCCGGGGACCCAGCCCGTTATGGCTACACCTTC,CASSLAGDPARYGYTF
TRBV18,NA,TRBJ2-4,TRBD2,TGTGCCAGCTCACGGACTAGCGGGGTCGAGACGAACATTCAGTACTTC,CASSRTSGVETNIQYF
TRBV6-4,few,TRBJ2-2,NA,TGTGCCAGCAGTGCCGAGATAGGAACCGGGGAGCTGTTTTTT,CASSAEIGTGELFF
TRBV12-3/TRBV12-4,NA,TRBJ2-1,NA,TGTGCCAGCAGTAGGCAATACAATGAGCAGTTCTTC,CASSRQYNEQFF
TRBV4-3,NA,TRBJ2-7,TRBD1,TGCGCCAGCAGCCAAGAAGGGACAGGAGCCTACGAGCAGTACTTC,CASSQEGTGAYEQYF
TRBV6-5,NA,TRBJ2-5,TRBD1,TGTGCCAGCAGGGGGACAGGGCTCGTCCAGTACTTC,CASRGTGLVQYF
TRBV6-1,NA,TRBJ1-5,NA,TGTGCCAGCAGTGAGTGGACAGCGGGCAATCAGCCCCAGCATTTT,CASSEWTAGNQPQHF
TRBV6-5,NA,TRBJ2-7,TRBD1,TGTGCCAGCAGTCTCGGACAGGGCGCGACCTACGAGCAGTACTTC,CASSLGQGATYEQYF
TRBV18,NA,TRBJ1-5,NA,TGTGCCAGCTCACCAGGGCGCGGCAATCAGCCCCAGCATTTT,CASSPGRGNQPQHF
TRBV5-1,NA,TRBJ2-7,TRBD1,TGCGCCAGCAGCTTGTCCGGGACAGGGTTGTACGAGCAGTACTTC,CASSLSGTGLYEQYF
TRBV20-1,NA,TRBJ2-1,NA,TGCAGTGCTACATCAGGGGATTACAATGAGCAGTTCTTC,CSATSGDYNEQFF
TRBV27,NA,TRBJ2-3,TRBD2,TGTGCCAGCAGTTCGGGACTAGCGTTTACAGATACGCAGTATTTT,CASSSGLAFTDTQYF
TRBV20-1,few,TRBJ2-7,TRBD1,TGCAGTGCTAGAGACGCGGACAGGGGCACCTACGAGCAGTACTTC,CSARDADRGTYEQYF
TRBV20-1,few,TRBJ2-4,TRBD1,TGCAGTGCCGAGAGGGCAGGGGGGTACTTC,CSAERAGGYF
TRBV28,NA,TRBJ2-5,NA,TGTGCCAGCAGTTGGGGGGTGGTGACCCAGTACTTC,CASSWGVVTQYF
TRBV7-2,many,TRBJ2-5,TRBD1,TGTGCCAGCAGCTTGGGACAGGGAGGAGGCCAAGAGACCCAGTACTTC,CASSLGQGGGQETQYF
TRBV6-1,NA,TRBJ2-1,TRBD2,TGTGCCAGCAGTCCCATAGCGGGGGAGCAGTTCTTC,CASSPIAGEQFF
TRBV5-6,NA,TRBJ2-7,NA,TGTGCCAGCACCGAACAGGGTCGGGACGAGCAGTACTTC,CASTEQGRDEQYF
TRBV14,NA,TRBJ2-5,NA,TGTGCCAGCAGCCAAGGGCCCACCCAGTACTTC,CASSQGPTQYF
TRBV10-2,few,TRBJ2-5,NA,TGCGCCAGCAGTGGGATCGACAGACAAGAGACCCAGTACTTC,CASSGIDRQETQYF
TRBV15,few,TRBJ2-7,NA,TGTGCCACCAGCAGGACCCTCCCGGGGGACGAGCAGTACTTC,CATSRTLPGDEQYF
TRBV5-1,NA,TRBJ2-3,TRBD2,TGCGCCAGCAGCCCCCAAGAGGCGGGAGACATCAGCACAGATACGCAGTATTTT,CASSPQEAGDISTDTQYF
TRBV7-3,NA,TRBJ2-1,TRBD2,TGTGCCAGCAGCCAACCCCGGGGTAGCGGGATCCTCTCCTACAATGAGCAGTTCTTC,CASSQPRGSGILSYNEQFF
TRBV2,few,TRBJ2-5,NA,TGTGCCAGCAGTGAAGGCGGGGGCCCCCAAGAGACCCAGTACTTC,CASSEGGGPQETQYF
TRBV7-6,once,TRBJ1-4,NA,TGTGCCAGCAGCGATACCCAGGGTGAAAAACTGTTTTTT,CASSDTQGEKLFF
TRBV11-2,NA,TRBJ2-7,TRBD1,TGTGCCAGCAGCTATGCCGGGACAGGCACCTACGAGCAGTACTTC,CASSYAGTGTYEQYF
TRBV14,few,TRBJ1-2,NA,TGTGCCAGCAGCCAAGTCCTAGGCTATGGCTACACCTTC,CASSQVLGYGYTF
TRBV7-2,NA,TRBJ2-1,NA,TGTGCCAGCAGCATTGGACCCGCTGGGAATGAGCAGTTCTTC,CASSIGPAGNEQFF
TRBV6-1,NA,TRBJ2-7,NA,TGTGCCAGCAGTGAAGCGACGGGATTGGCCTACGAGCAGTACTTC,CASSEATGLAYEQYF
TRBV3-1,NA,TRBJ2-1,NA,TGTGCCAGCAGCAAACTAGGTGGGCAGTTCTTC,CASSKLGGQFF
TRBV27,few,TRBJ2-1,NA,TGTGCCAGCAGTCTTCAGGACACCTACAATGAGCAGTTCTTC,CASSLQDTYNEQFF
TRBV6-1,few,TRBJ1-4,NA,TGTGCCAGCAGTGAATATTACAGTGATGATGAAAAACTGTTTTTT,CASSEYYSDDEKLFF
TRBV6-6,NA,TRBJ2-7,TRBD2,TGTGCCAGCGGACGGGGCGGGAGCTCCTACGAGCAGTACTTC,CASGRGGSSYEQYF
TRBV27,few,TRBJ1-1,NA,TGTGCCAGCAGTTTAACCGGACAGAAGAACACTGAAGCTTTCTTT,CASSLTGQKNTEAFF
TRBV7-7,few,TRBJ2-3,TRBD1,TGTGCCAGCAGCCTGAACGAGGGGGCCAACACAGATACGCAGTATTTT,CASSLNEGANTDTQYF
TRBV20-1,medium-sized,TRBJ1-5,NA,TGCAGTGTCAAGGGGGACTCCGATCAGCCCCAGCATTTT,CSVKGDSDQPQHF